This entry lists 9 T cell receptor beta chains sequenced from one sample in a study of post-analysis software for immune sequencing data. Study-wide findings and caveats: The study found TRBV5-6, TRBV5-1 and TRBV20-1 among about 5 TRBV segments more frequent in patients than controls.

Included in the TCR beta cDNA libraries were unique molecular identifiers. Via MiXCR, TCRdb re-called the PCR reads, giving one row per CDR3 protein. The top ten hold roughly 5% of the sample, which has about 770,000 distinct CDR3 sequences, roughly 46% seen once. Their cognate antigens are unknown. The sequencing input was blood. The receptors here all came from a girl between 5 and 17 years old with multiple sclerosis.

This chain links TRBV2 with TRBJ2-1; maybe TRBD2 (5 bases). V was shortened by 7 bases and J by 6 bases, with 7 bases between the two germline ends. The CDR3 covers 11 residues. CDR1 is SNHLY, CDR2 FYNNEI, per germline. As DNA, the CDR3 is TGTGCCAGCAACAGCGGCAATGAGCAGTTCTTC. Protein: CASNSGNEQFF.

The gene calls are TRBV12-3 or TRBV12-4 and TRBJ2-5; possible D gene TRBD1, 5 bases. V gave up 7 bases and J gave up 5 bases, with 14 bases separating them. This CDR3 is 13 amino acids long. The CDR3 nucleotides are TGTGCCAGCACGACCAGGGTGGGGGAGACCCAGTACTTC. Its protein is CASTTRVGETQYF.

The V and J genes are TRBV7-2 and TRBJ2-3; tentatively, D is TRBD2 (6 bases). The CDR3 has 16 amino acids. In germline, CDR1 is SGHTA, CDR2 FQGNSA. V was trimmed by 5 bases and J by 2 bases, leaving 17 bases between them. The CDR3 bases are TGTGCCAGCAGCCCCCACTTGGCGGGGTACACAGATACGCAGTATTTT. This codes for CASSPHLAGYTDTQYF.

With regard to this clonotype: The junction shows a germline mismatch at one end, possibly a read error. The chain joins TRBV25-1 to TRBJ1-2, with 7 bases fitting TRBD1. Germline V gene sequence: CDR1 MGHDK, CDR2 SYGVNS. There are 14 residues in the CDR3. As DNA, the CDR3 is TGTGCCACCCGGGACAGAGCAGGAGACTATGGCCACACCTTC. Its translation is CATRDRAGDYGHTF.

This clonotype appeared a few times. The gene calls are TRBV29-1 and TRBJ2-4, with a weak D call TRBD2 (6 bases). The end of the DNA aligns better with TRBJ2-7, so the J call may be wrong. The CDR3 is 15 residues long. CDR1 is SQVTM, CDR2 ANQGSEA, per germline. CDR3 in DNA: TGCAGCGTTTCACGACTCCTTGAAGGACTATACGAGCAGTACTTC. Translating it yields CSVSRLLEGLYEQYF.

J is TRBJ2-5 and V is TRBV24-1; 7 bases map to TRBD1. V was clipped by 4 bases and J by 5 bases; unmatched bases: 9. This CDR3 contains 15 residues. The germline gives CDR1 KGHDR, CDR2 SFDVKD. CDR3 in DNA: TGTGCCACCAGTGACCCTACAGGGGTGTGGGAGACCCAGTACTTC. Translation: CATSDPTGVWETQYF.

Only a few counts were recorded for this clonotype. The V call is TRBV7-2, the J call TRBJ2-7; 14 nucleotides line up with TRBD2. V dropped 5 bases and J dropped 2; count of bases not matched to a gene: 14. Germline CDR1 reads SGHTA; CDR2 reads FQGNSA. CDR3 length equals 19 residues. The CDR3 is CASSPGTSGSLGKPYEQYF. The CDR3 DNA follows: TGTGCCAGCAGCCCCGGGACTAGCGGGAGTCTGGGTAAGCCCTACGAGCAGTACTTC.

The table lists this clonotype with a count of one. This chain links TRBV24-1 with TRBJ2-7; D possibly corresponds to TRBD1 (5 bases). This CDR3 is built from 17 residues. The V end lost 3 bases, the J end lost 5 bases, and 22 bases lay between the germline ends. Germline V gene lookup returns CDR1 KGHDR and CDR2 SFDVKD. CDR3 residues: CATSDPGLGGANHEQYF. The CDR3 coding sequence is TGTGCCACCAGTGATCCTGGCCTGGGTGGGGCGAATCACGAGCAGTACTTC.

This chain joins TRBV10-3 and TRBJ1-2, with D unclear. V dropped 0 bases and J dropped 6 bases, with 5 bases sitting between them. From germline, CDR1 is ENHRY and CDR2 SYGVKD. The CDR3 length is 12 residues. The CDR3 DNA sequence: TGTGCCATCAGTGAGTCGCAGAATGGCTACACCTTC. Translating it yields CAISESQNGYTF.